This record covers a single T cell receptor beta chain. Its antigen is still unknown. Per-nucleotide qualities are absent, and no much larger clonotype sits a single base away. The sample comes from a study of blood T cells in healthy people across ages (dated by TCRdb to the mid-2010s). For the study in its entirety: In model experiments, template switching captured roughly one uniquely barcoded TCR beta cDNA molecule for every two T cells. To avoid experimental bias, donors of different ages were distributed randomly across sequencing lanes. The study analyzed two additional independent replicas of 1 million unique cDNA reads from the same blood draw for two donors, one aged 18 to 30 and one aged 80 or older. Age-related changes in TCR beta repertoire diversity were measured in the study by deep sequencing normalized with unique cDNA molecular identifiers. The donors were divided into four age groups: young (average around 16 years), middle-aged (approximately 41), aged (roughly 66) and long-lived (around 87). The full study reports these points: Observed TCR beta diversity per million T cells fell roughly linearly with age, and a significant reduction was already apparent by age around 36. Compared with the aged group, the long-lived group had more naive CD4+ T cells, fewer expanded clones and increased TCR diversity, suggesting age selection. Bulk unsorted PBMC profiling prevented conclusive comparison of naive and antigen-experienced compartments. Because the CMV infection status of the donors was unknown, age-related changes in expanded clonotypes may potentially have been confounded. There was a strong correlation between observed TCR beta diversity and the percentage of naive T cells measured by flow cytometry. Total diversity estimates from one million sequenced T cells were considered lower bounds and underestimates.

Trimming takes 4 bases off V and 4 bases off J; junction bases not matched to a gene: 4. Spanning cysteine to phenylalanine, the CDR3 consists of 13 amino acids. The retained sequence is limited to the CDR3, 39 bases, with the frame set at the first base. The germline V gene (reference sequence) gives CDR1 as DFQATT and CDR2 as SNEGSKA. The receptor library was made with 5' RACE. Reads for this sample came from an Illumina HiSeq 2500. A second PCR of about 7 to 12 cycles was run with a J-beta primer mix and a sample-barcoded 5' primer. A template-switch 5' adaptor carrying 12 random nucleotides introduced a unique molecular identifier onto each TCR beta cDNA molecule. Each sample yielded at least 2.5 million CDR3-containing paired-end reads. First-strand cDNA synthesis was performed from all RNA using the Mint cDNA synthesis kit, with priming by a TRBC-specific oligonucleotide. Following uracil-DNA glycosylase treatment, a first 18-cycle PCR with universal primers M1SS and BC2_uni_R was performed on all cDNA. On the authors' methods: For normalization, 1 million high-quality reads were randomly selected from each sample, with every read carrying a distinct molecular identifier. Reads sharing molecular identifiers were discarded rather than binned into consensus sequences. MiTCR, run with a Q25 quality threshold and the strictest error-elimination algorithm, handled CDR3 identification, clonotype clustering and error correction. Lower-bound total TCR beta diversity was estimated with a nonparametric unseen species model using Euler transformation. TCRdb cleaned the public reads at Q25 with fastp, built clones with MiXCR and kept in-frame beta chains. Here each entry gathers all rows of one CDR3 protein and keeps the most common genes and DNA. The V and J calls shown here were made by TCRdb, not taken from the authors' results. This sample gives some 1.7 million distinct CDR3 sequences in total; under 30% of them show up just once. The ten largest clonotypes hold about 7.7% of the sample.

The approximately 39 donors, aged 6 to 90 years, were systemically healthy Caucasian individuals from Russia. Around 10 milliliters of peripheral blood were collected from each donor into EDTA-treated Vacutainer tubes. Ficoll-Paque density-gradient centrifugation was used to isolate PBMCs, with at least 6 million per sample. Trizol reagent was used to extract total RNA from the PBMCs, yielding at least 5.5 micrograms per sample. For every donor, flow cytometry on a PBMC aliquot measured the percentage of naive CD45RAhigh/CD27high T cells. Sequencing was carried out using blood. The chain uses TRBV20-1 and TRBJ2-5, with 9 bases matching TRBD2. The TCR sequence derives from a woman aged 25 to 39 in good health. The nucleotides read TGCAGTGCTACCAGGACTAGCGCAGAGACCCAGTACTTC. This sequence encodes CSATRTSAETQYF.